This T cell receptor (beta chain) originates from a study of long-term antiretroviral therapy in people with HIV (dated 2022 in TCRdb). In the study overall: The earliest samples were collected roughly a decade before the 2015 WHO recommendation for immediate ART, at a time when ART was usually postponed until CD4 counts fell. A retrospective serial study tested whether changes in peripheral blood TRB repertoire composition and diversity were associated with ART initiation and durable HIV suppression. A total of 192 cryopreserved PBMC samples were contributed to the cohort by 30 adults with confirmed HIV infection, with samples collected serially over a mean of approximately six years (range 1-12). About two fifths of the roughly 30 participants with HIV were female. No cross-contamination during QIAcube processing turned up in test extractions that ran a monoclonal T-cell line alongside more than 30 polyclonal samples. Results and caveats for the whole study, not just this receptor: Expanded TRB clones identified before ART initiation dominated the repertoire across all time points, though the dominance fluctuated and decreased in many PLHIV after ART. The samples were dated from about 2004 to 2018, and the ART regimens that were used may be less effective than current ART regimens. Starting ART was linked to a significant rise in TRB diversity, yet even after long-term ART the diversity remained significantly lower than in transplant donor controls. Since PBMC availability was limited, sequencing covered only the TCR beta chain, with no alpha chain pairing. Inferences about post-ART repertoire changes are limited because no data were available on ART adherence, viral resistance or therapy changes. Because pre-ART samples had limited cell numbers, profiling was done on unsorted PBMC rather than on sorted CD4+ and CD8+ T cells. Compared with controls, HIV repertoires had narrower CDR3 length ranges, and the network structure pointed to an antigen-experienced repertoire that shifted only slightly toward naive after ART.

The V and J ends are trimmed by 1 base and 1 base, leaving 13 bases between them. CDR1 and CDR2 were assigned from the germline V gene as SGHVS and FQNEAQ. The CDR3 sequence holds 16 residues, the cysteine and phenylalanine included. Just the 48-base CDR3 DNA is kept, in frame starting at base 1. This clone is a singleton in its sample. The clone's antigen remains unknown. No clone much larger than this one lies a single base away; base qualities are absent. Sequencing of the TRB variable region was done with the immunoSEQ hsTCRB v3.0 assay at survey level resolution. A depth of roughly 35,000-50,000 T-cell genomes per sample was targeted for TRB sequencing. Pooled TRB libraries were sequenced on an Illumina MiSeq with a v3 150-cycle kit. As for the authors' bioinformatics: Repertoire analysis was performed in R inside a reproducible Nextflow workflow that covered QC, data transformation and analysis. LymphoSeq2, an R package for AIRR-Seq data exploration, was used to implement custom analyses. A few samples yielding fewer than 5000 total TRB sequences were excluded, leaving 150 to 200 analyzed HIV repertoires. Among the approximately 190 HIV repertoires that were kept, some 60 were collected before ART initiation and around 130 were collected after ART initiation. Each repertoire was downsampled to 5000 TRB nucleotide sequences, and summary statistics were averaged across 100 downsampling iterations. The analysis kept only TRB sequences whose CDR3 regions were at least seven amino acids long. A Shannon entropy-derived clonality score and the Gini coefficient were used to measure diversity. In the repertoire networks, any two of the top 5000 CDR3 amino acid sequences were linked whenever the two sequences differed by an edit distance of one. Antigen specificity groups and MHC restriction were predicted for TRB CDR3 amino acid sequences with GLIPH2. CDR3 amino acid sequences were matched against VDJdb and McPAS-TCR to flag known CMV, EBV, HIV or tissue antigen associations. Pre-ART, post-ART and control groups were compared with Wilcoxon signed-rank tests and Holm-Bonferroni correction. Held by TCRdb, this immuneACCESS table contains in-frame sequences only and omits some clones. Under half of the omission traces to an unresolved V gene where checked; the cause of the rest is unknown. The V and J calls and clone size are taken from that table; D and trimming were inferred from the DNA. In this sample the table shows 25,000 or so clones, more than 70% of which occur a single time. Of the sample, 9.3% is held by the ten largest clones.

Inclusion was restricted to participants for whom at least one PBMC sample before ART initiation and at least two post-ART samples were available. Treatment was received in the United States of America by all participants with HIV. Before DNA extraction, cryopreserved samples of roughly 0.95-10 million PBMC were thawed and washed. At the time of the earliest PBMC sample, participants with HIV were aged between roughly 20 and 55 years. PBMC samples were contributed by each participant from 1-4 timepoints before ART initiation and 2-8 timepoints after ART initiation, with a median of 7 samples. Serial HIV viral load, CD4+ T-cell count, ART history and demographic data were obtained for every participant. Using a Qiagen kit on a QIAcube, genomic DNA was extracted from unsorted PBMC, with samples processed in batches of 12.

Sequencing used unsorted PBMCs, obtained 1.5 years before starting antiretroviral therapy. In this chain, TRBV7-8 is recombined with TRBJ1-1; the D gene lacks a confident call. This clonotype originated in a man between 18 and 35 years old with HIV. The DNA sequence reads TGTGCCAGCAGCTTAGAGGGCGGACCCAGGAACACTGAAGCTTTCTTT. It is translated as CASSLEGGPRNTEAFF.